In its sample, the clone carrying this T cell receptor (beta chain) was seen a few times. Its cognate antigen is unknown. The sample comes from a study of cytomegalovirus exposure and HLA in healthy donors. Study-wide results and limits: Specificity of three CMV-associated chains for CMV antigens was verified in vitro. Cytomegalovirus status was reportedly diagnosed by the classifier with high sensitivity and specificity.

Produced via immunoSEQ multiplex PCR; TCRdb's table is partial and in-frame only. Of 75,000 to 90,000 clones in the sample, approximately 95% were seen once. The clonotype comes from a man between 18 and 35 years old in good health and CMV-seropositive. The material sequenced was PBMCs.

DNA for the CDR3: TGCGCCAGCAGCTTGAGTTTCGGGACTAACCCCTACGAGCAGTACTTC. It yields the protein CASSLSFGTNPYEQYF. This chain joins TRBV5-1 and TRBJ2-7; TRBD2 agrees at 7 bases. Per germline, CDR1 SGHRS and CDR2 YFSETQ. The CDR3 has 16 amino acids. V was pared by 1 base and J by 2 bases, with 9 bases of the junction left unmatched.